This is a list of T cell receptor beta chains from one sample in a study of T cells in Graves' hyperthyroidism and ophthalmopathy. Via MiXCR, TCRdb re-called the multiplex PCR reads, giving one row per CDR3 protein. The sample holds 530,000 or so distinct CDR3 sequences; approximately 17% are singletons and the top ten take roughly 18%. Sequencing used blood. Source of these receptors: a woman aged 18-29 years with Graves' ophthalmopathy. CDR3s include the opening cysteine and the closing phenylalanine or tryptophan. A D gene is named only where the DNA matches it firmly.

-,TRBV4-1,CASSQGDTTGYEQYF
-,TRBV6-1,CASRPRFGGELFF
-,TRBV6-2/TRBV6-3,CAGLQGWSYGYTF
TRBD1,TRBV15,CATSRTGGLNSPLHF
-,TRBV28,CPSSFNAGGGGQETQYF
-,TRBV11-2,CASSPSLPGNTIYF
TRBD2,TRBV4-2,CASSQSSSGSFDEQFF
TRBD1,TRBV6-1,CASSVRDSSSYEQYF
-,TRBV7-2,CASSLRFGGNQPQHF
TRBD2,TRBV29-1,CSVEGVGGGAGDTQYF
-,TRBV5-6,CASSTGGVGAEAFF
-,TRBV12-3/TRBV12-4,CASSSLIGFWDEQFF
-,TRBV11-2,CASSQRMGDLQGNEQFF
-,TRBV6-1,CASSGRPDTNEQFF
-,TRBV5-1,CASSLANRGQRVGREQYF
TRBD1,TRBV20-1,CSADRGSNGYTF
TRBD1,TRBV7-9,CASSATGDSGYTF
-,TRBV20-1,CSALQGINQPQHF
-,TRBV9,CASSEGGQRHSPLHF
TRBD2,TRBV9,CASSVRGGLAVNEQFF
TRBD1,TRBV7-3,CASSLTGAGGSAFF
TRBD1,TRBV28,CASSFPPGQPYGYTF
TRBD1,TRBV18,CASSPGQGEKLFF
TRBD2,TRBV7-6,CASSLALGEGHNEQFF
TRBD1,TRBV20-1,CSAGTARDTEAFF